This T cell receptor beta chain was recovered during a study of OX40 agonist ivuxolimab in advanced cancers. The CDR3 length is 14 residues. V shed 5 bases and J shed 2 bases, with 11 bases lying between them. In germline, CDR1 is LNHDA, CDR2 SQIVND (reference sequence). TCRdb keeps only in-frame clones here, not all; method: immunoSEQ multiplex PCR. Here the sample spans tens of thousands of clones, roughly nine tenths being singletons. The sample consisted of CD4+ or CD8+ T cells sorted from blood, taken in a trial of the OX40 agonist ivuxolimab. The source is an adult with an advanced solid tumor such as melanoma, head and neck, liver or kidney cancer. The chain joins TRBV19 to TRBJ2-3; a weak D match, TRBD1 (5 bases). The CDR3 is CASSPTRVTDTQYF. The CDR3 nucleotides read TGTGCCAGTAGTCCAACCAGGGTCACAGATACGCAGTATTTT. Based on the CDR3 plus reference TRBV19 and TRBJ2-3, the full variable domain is DGGITQSPKYLFRKEGQNVTLSCEQNLNHDAMYWYRQDPGQGLRLIYYSQIVNDFQKGDIAEGYSVSREKKESFPLTVTSAQKNPTAFYLCASSPTRVTDTQYFGPGTRLTVL.